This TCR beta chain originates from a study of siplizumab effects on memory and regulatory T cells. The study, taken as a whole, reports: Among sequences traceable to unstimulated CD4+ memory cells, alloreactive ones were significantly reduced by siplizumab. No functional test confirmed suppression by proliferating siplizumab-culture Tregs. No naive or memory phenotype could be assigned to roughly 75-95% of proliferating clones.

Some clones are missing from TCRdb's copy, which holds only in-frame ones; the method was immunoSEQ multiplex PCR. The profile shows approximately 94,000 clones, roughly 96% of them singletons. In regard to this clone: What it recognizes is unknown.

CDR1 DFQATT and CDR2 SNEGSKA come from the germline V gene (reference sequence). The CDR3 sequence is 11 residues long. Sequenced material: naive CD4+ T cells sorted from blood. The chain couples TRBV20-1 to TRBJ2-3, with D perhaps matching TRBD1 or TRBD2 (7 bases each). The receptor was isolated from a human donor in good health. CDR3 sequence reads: CSGPGGGTQYF. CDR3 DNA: TGCAGCGGCCCAGGGGGGGGTACGCAGTATTTT.